Following are 30 T cell receptor beta chains from one sample sequenced in a study of blood T cell repertoires in COVID-19. The method was immunoSEQ multiplex PCR; TCRdb's version includes in-frame clones alone and lacks a portion of them. The data contain 15,000 to 20,000 clones, around 85% of them singletons. The sample taken for sequencing was peripheral blood. The receptors were gathered from a man older than 75 with acute or convalescent COVID-19.

The genes are TRBV7-2 and TRBJ1-2; 7 nucleotides agree with TRBD1. This CDR3 contains 13 residues. Looked up from germline, CDR1 is SGHTA and CDR2 is FQGNSA. V shed 3 bases, J shed 7 bases, and the junction held 5 bases outside the gene matches. The CDR3: CASSFDRASGYTF. DNA of the CDR3: TGTGCCAGCAGCTTTGACAGGGCTAGTGGCTACACCTTC.

The CDR3 bases are TGTGCCAGCGCGAGGTCAGCAAAAGAGACCCAGTACTTC. Protein product: CASARSAKETQYF. V is TRBV6-5 and J is TRBJ2-5; D gene ambiguous. This CDR3 is built from 13 residues. Germline V CDR1 and CDR2: MNHEY, SVGAGI. Between the trimmed V and J ends, which lost 8 bases and 3 bases, there was a span of 13 bases.

The chain links TRBV3-1 (or the pseudogene TRBV3-2) to TRBJ1-4; D might be TRBD1 (6 bases). CDR1 LGHDT and CDR2 YNNKEL come from the germline V gene (reference sequence). Trimming cost V 5 bases and J 4 bases, with 11 bases left between them. The CDR3 length is 14 residues. CDR3 sequence reads: CASSYRQDNEKLFF. The DNA of the CDR3 is TGTGCCAGCAGCTACCGACAGGATAATGAAAAACTGTTTTTT.

The chain combines TRBV24-1 with TRBJ2-2, with TRBD2 matching 11 bases. The CDR3 spans 19 residues. Germline assignment: CDR1 KGHDR and CDR2 SFDVKD. V shed 3 bases, J shed 0 bases, and the junction held 8 bases outside the gene matches. CDR3 bases: TGTGCCACCAGTGATGCCCCGGCTAGCGGGGGGCCGAACACCGGGGAGCTGTTTTTT. Encoded protein: CATSDAPASGGPNTGELFF.

V is TRBV19 and J is TRBJ1-2, with 7 bases aligning to TRBD1. Germline V gives CDR1 LNHDA, CDR2 SQIVND (reference sequence). The CDR3 consists of 17 residues. Losses at the gene ends were 6 bases for V and 5 bases for J; bases not matched to a gene: 18. CDR3 coding DNA: TGTGCCAGTAGAAGGGAAGCCGGGACAGCGAACCAGTATGGCTACACCTTC. Encoded protein: CASRREAGTANQYGYTF.

The chain links TRBV2 to TRBJ2-7; TRBD1 matches at 7 bases. CDR1 and CDR2 (germline): SNHLY, FYNNEI. V lost 7 bases and J lost 1; bases outside the gene matches: 13. The CDR3 is made up of 16 amino acids. The CDR3 DNA follows: TGTGCCAGCAACGGAGAGGGGGCGCTTAGGTCCTACGAGCAGTACTTC. Its protein is CASNGEGALRSYEQYF.

The V call is TRBV5-1, the J call TRBJ2-7, with 8 bases matching TRBD1. CDR1 and CDR2 (germline): SGHRS, YFSETQ. The CDR3 runs to 15 residues. V lost 2 bases, J lost 0 bases, and 4 bases stayed unmatched. The chain's CDR3 is CASSFRQGISYEQYF. CDR3 nucleotide sequence: TGCGCCAGCAGCTTCCGACAGGGGATCTCCTACGAGCAGTACTTC. Filled out from reference TRBV5-1 and TRBJ2-7, the complete variable domain reads KAGVTQTPRYLIKTRGQQVTLSCSPISGHRSVSWYQQTPGQGLQFLFEYFSETQRNKGNFPGRFSGRQFSNSRSEMNVSTLELGDSALYLCASSFRQGISYEQYFGPGTRLTVT.

This chain links TRBV4-1 with TRBJ1-1; D is possibly TRBD1 (6 bases). Trimming left V 0 bases short and J 1 base short, with 12 bases between. The CDR3 extends over 16 amino acids. From germline, CDR1 is MGHRA and CDR2 YSYEKL. CDR3 DNA sequence: TGCGCCAGCAGCCAAGAGGGGGCCCTATGGAACACTGAAGCTTTCTTT. Translating gives CASSQEGALWNTEAFF.

The rearrangement links TRBV24-1 to TRBJ2-3, with D possibly being TRBD1 (6 bases). The CDR3 loop spans 11 amino acids. The germline V gene has CDR1 KGHDR and CDR2 SFDVKD. The CDR3 DNA follows: TGTGCGACAGGACTCACAGATACGCAGTATTTT. This gives the protein CATGLTDTQYF.

The genes are TRBV11-3 and TRBJ2-3, with D tentatively TRBD2 (6 bases). This CDR3 has 15 amino acids. Germline V gene sequence: CDR1 SGHNT, CDR2 YENEEA. With 1 base removed from V and 4 bases from J, the gap between germline ends came to 12 bases. The CDR3 loop reads CASSLGTTAADTQYF. The CDR3 nucleotides are TGTGCCAGCAGCTTAGGGACTACAGCCGCAGATACGCAGTATTTT.

V and J are TRBV28 and TRBJ1-3; maybe TRBD1 (6 bases). The CDR3 consists of 15 residues. The V and J ends lost 2 bases and 0 bases respectively, with 8 bases between them. The germline V gene has CDR1 MDHEN and CDR2 SYDVKM. CDR3 in amino acids: CASSLPGASGNTIYF. The CDR3 nucleotides read TGTGCCAGCAGTTTACCAGGGGCCTCTGGAAACACCATATATTTT.

This clone was counted once. The chain is built from TRBV9 and TRBJ2-6, with 7 bases lining up with TRBD1. Germline lookup yields CDR1 SGDLS and CDR2 YYNGEE. This CDR3 is 15 amino acids long. V gave up 3 bases and J gave up 2 bases; unmatched junction bases: 2. The CDR3 loop is CASSGGTAGANVLTF. The CDR3 DNA follows: TGTGCCAGCAGCGGGGGGACAGCTGGGGCCAACGTCCTGACTTTC.

This sequence joins TRBV29-1 and TRBJ1-1, with no clear D. V was clipped by 0 bases and J by 6 bases, with 8 bases between them. Germline CDR1 reads SQVTM; CDR2 reads ANQGSEA. The CDR3 covers 12 residues. As DNA, the CDR3 is TGCAGCGTTGAAGATCGAGGCGCTGAAGCTTTCTTT. Amino acids: CSVEDRGAEAFF.

The rearrangement links TRBV7-2 to TRBJ1-1; a weak D match, TRBD1 (5 bases). With 0 bases removed from V and 3 bases from J, the gap between germline ends came to 11 bases. CDR3 length: 15 residues. Per the germline V gene, CDR1 is SGHTA and CDR2 is FQGNSA. CDR3 coding DNA: TGTGCCAGCAGCTTAGCGCGGGGGGGGTACACTGAAGCTTTCTTT. It codes for CASSLARGGYTEAFF.

This clone has a single count. The chain links TRBV27 to TRBJ2-3; 7 nucleotides line up with TRBD2. The junction had 27 bases not matched to a gene; V was cut back by 6 bases and J by 6 bases. The CDR3 is 20 residues long. Germline V gene sequence: CDR1 MNHEY, CDR2 SMNVEV (reference sequence). The CDR3, as DNA: TGTGCCAGCAGCTATAGTTCCCCTTGGGGGACTTCCCGGGGGGTGGATACGCAGTATTTT. Translated: CASSYSSPWGTSRGVDTQYF.

The chain has TRBV27 and TRBJ1-2; TRBD1 is a possible D gene (5 bases). CDR1 and CDR2 (germline): MNHEY, SMNVEV (reference sequence). The CDR3 covers 14 residues. Trimming pared 3 bases from V and 8 bases from J, leaving 16 bases between. As DNA, the CDR3 is TGTGCCAGCAGTTTGAGGTCCGGGACTAGAGGCTACACCTTC. Its translation is CASSLRSGTRGYTF.

V gene TRBV7-2 combines with J gene TRBJ1-1; 7 bases are shared with TRBD1. The CDR3 runs 15 residues. CDR1 is SGHTA, CDR2 FQGNSA, per germline. V lost 5 bases, J lost 4 bases, and 10 bases stayed unmatched. CDR3 DNA sequence: TGTGCCAGCAGCCCCGAAGGGGGCAGGGGCACTGAAGCTTTCTTT. Its translation is CASSPEGGRGTEAFF.

V gene TRBV7-8 combines with J gene TRBJ2-1; the match to TRBD2 covers 10 bases. The V and J ends lost 8 bases and 5 bases, in that order; junction bases with no gene match: 9. This CDR3 spans 15 amino acids. CDR1 and CDR2 (germline): SGHVS, FQNEAQ. In DNA form, the CDR3 reads TGTGCCAGCCAACCACCCCTAGCGGGGGACAATGAGCAGTTCTTC. Residues: CASQPPLAGDNEQFF.

The chain employs TRBV7-3 and TRBJ1-1; 10 nucleotides align to TRBD1. Germline loops: CDR1 SGHTA, CDR2 FQGTGA. The CDR3 spans 16 residues. V dropped 4 bases and J dropped 6; count of bases not matched to a gene: 11. The CDR3, as DNA: TGTGCCAGCAGCTCCCTCCCGGGACAGGGGTTGTCTGAAGCTTTCTTT. It specifies CASSSLPGQGLSEAFF.

This sequence joins TRBV18 and TRBJ1-1; perhaps TRBD1 as D (6 bases). The CDR3 sequence is 15 residues long. Trimming took 3 bases from V and 1 from J, leaving 12 bases between them. Germline CDR1 KGHSH, CDR2 LQKENI. The CDR3 is CASSPMDSPNTEAFF. The CDR3 bases are TGTGCCAGCTCACCCATGGACAGCCCGAACACTGAAGCTTTCTTT.

The chain couples TRBV7-2 to TRBJ1-1; D unclear. This CDR3 contains 14 residues. Between the trimmed V and J ends, which lost 5 bases and 5 bases, there was a span of 15 bases. Per the germline V gene, CDR1 is SGHTA and CDR2 is FQGNSA. CDR3 loop: CASSRHTRGTEAFF. The CDR3 nucleotides read TGTGCCAGCAGCCGGCATACCAGAGGGACTGAAGCTTTCTTT.

This chain uses TRBV28 with TRBJ2-5; tentatively, D is TRBD1 (5 bases). The CDR3 sequence is 14 residues long. V dropped 6 bases and J dropped 1 base, with 12 bases sitting between them. Germline V gene sequence: CDR1 MDHEN, CDR2 SYDVKM. The CDR3 sequence is CASSDTGSQETQYF. CDR3 coding DNA: TGTGCCAGCAGCGACACAGGTAGCCAAGAGACCCAGTACTTC.

V is TRBV5-6 and J is TRBJ1-2; possibly TRBD1 for D (6 bases). CDR3 length: 14 amino acids. V lost 1 base and J lost 8, with 15 bases in between. Germline CDR1 SGHDT, CDR2 YYEEEE. The CDR3 sequence is CASSLREDSKGYTF. CDR3 sequence (DNA): TGTGCCAGCAGCTTGCGAGAGGACAGTAAAGGCTACACCTTC.

CDR3: CASITGLGTDTQYF. As DNA, the CDR3 is TGTGCCAGCATCACAGGGTTGGGGACAGATACGCAGTATTTT. V gene TRBV6-5 combines with J gene TRBJ2-3, with D perhaps TRBD1 (6 bases). Per the germline V gene, CDR1 is MNHEY and CDR2 is SVGAGI. This CDR3 comprises 14 residues. Trimming stripped 7 bases from V and 3 bases from J, with 14 bases between.

The chain couples TRBV7-3 to TRBJ2-1, with 8 nucleotides matching TRBD1. The CDR3 consists of 16 residues. Trimming took 5 bases from V and 0 from J; bases not matched to a gene: 6. Germline V gives CDR1 SGHTA, CDR2 FQGTGA. CDR3 in DNA: TGTGCCAGCAGCACACAGGGACAGGTCTCCTACAATGAGCAGTTCTTC. Protein: CASSTQGQVSYNEQFF.

J is TRBJ1-2 and V is TRBV30, with 11 nucleotides matching TRBD1. The V gene's germline CDR1 is GTSNPN and CDR2 SVGIG (reference sequence). The CDR3 loop spans 14 amino acids. Germline trimming cut 3 bases from V and 4 bases from J; bases unmatched to any gene: 4. The CDR3 loop reads CAWRGTGGRYGYTF. CDR3 DNA: TGTGCCTGGAGGGGGACAGGGGGACGCTATGGCTACACCTTC.

The chain combines TRBV6-4 with TRBJ1-1, with D unresolved. The V end was cut by 5 bases, the J end by 1 base, with 8 bases between. The length of the CDR3 is 13 residues. CDR1 and CDR2 from the germline V gene are MRHNA and SNTAGT. CDR3 region: CASSRGSNTEAFF. CDR3 nucleotides: TGTGCCAGCAGTCGAGGTTCGAACACTGAAGCTTTCTTT.

V gene TRBV4-1 combines with J gene TRBJ1-4, with 7 bases matching TRBD1. The V gene end was trimmed by 6 bases and the J gene end by 4 bases; junction bases not matched to a gene: 8. The length of the CDR3 is 15 residues. Germline V gene sequence: CDR1 MGHRA, CDR2 YSYEKL. CDR3 sequence: CASRQQGRGNEKLFF. The DNA for the CDR3 is TGCGCCAGCAGGCAACAGGGGAGGGGTAATGAAAAACTGTTTTTT.

The CDR3 coding sequence is TGTGCCACCGACAGGGGTAACGAGCAGTACTTC. It specifies CATDRGNEQYF. The V gene is TRBV6-6, the J gene TRBJ2-7, with TRBD1 matching 8 bases. The germline gives CDR1 MNHNY, CDR2 SVGAGI (reference sequence). The J segment lost 5 bases and the V segment lost 10 bases, leaving 4 bases of the junction unmatched. The CDR3 extends over 11 amino acids.

This chain joins TRBV21-1 and TRBJ2-5; the table calls TRBD1, which could not be checked here. TRBV21-1 is classified as a pseudogene. This CDR3 contains 13 residues. The CDR3 region is CAAVGRVQETQYF. For the CDR3, the DNA is TGTGCCGCTGTAGGCAGGGTGCAAGAGACCCAGTACTTC.